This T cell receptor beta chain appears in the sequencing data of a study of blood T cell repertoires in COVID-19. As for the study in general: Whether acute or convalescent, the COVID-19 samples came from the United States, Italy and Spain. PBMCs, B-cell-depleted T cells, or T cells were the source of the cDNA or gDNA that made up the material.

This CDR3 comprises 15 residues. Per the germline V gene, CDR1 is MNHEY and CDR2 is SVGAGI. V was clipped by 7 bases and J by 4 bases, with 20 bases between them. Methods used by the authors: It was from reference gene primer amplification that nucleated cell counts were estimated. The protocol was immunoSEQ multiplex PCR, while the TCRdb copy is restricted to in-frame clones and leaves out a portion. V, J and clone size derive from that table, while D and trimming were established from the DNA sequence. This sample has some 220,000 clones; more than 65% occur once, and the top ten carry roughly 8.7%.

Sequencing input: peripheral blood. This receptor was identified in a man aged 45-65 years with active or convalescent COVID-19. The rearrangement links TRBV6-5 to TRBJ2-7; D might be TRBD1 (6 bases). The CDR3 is CASKRVGTGPYEQYV. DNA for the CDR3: TGTGCCAGCAAACGGGTGGGAACAGGGCCGTACGAGCAGTACGTC.